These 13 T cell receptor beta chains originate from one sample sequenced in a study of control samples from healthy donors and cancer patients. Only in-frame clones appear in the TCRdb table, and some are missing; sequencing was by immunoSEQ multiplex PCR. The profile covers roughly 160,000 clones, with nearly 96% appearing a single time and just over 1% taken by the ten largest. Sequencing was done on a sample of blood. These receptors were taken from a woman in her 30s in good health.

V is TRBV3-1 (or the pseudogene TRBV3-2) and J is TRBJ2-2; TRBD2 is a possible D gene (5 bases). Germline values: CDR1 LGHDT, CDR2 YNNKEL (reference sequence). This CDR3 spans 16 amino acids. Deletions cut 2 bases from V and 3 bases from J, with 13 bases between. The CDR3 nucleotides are TGTGCCAGCAGCCAATTTCGAGGGCTGGACACCGGGGAGCTGTTTTTT. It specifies CASSQFRGLDTGELFF.

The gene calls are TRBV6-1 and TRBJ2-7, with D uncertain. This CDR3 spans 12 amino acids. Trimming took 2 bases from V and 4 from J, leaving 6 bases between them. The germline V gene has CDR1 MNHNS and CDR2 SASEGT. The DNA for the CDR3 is TGTGCCAGCAGTGAACCGGATTACGAGCAGTACTTC. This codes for CASSEPDYEQYF.

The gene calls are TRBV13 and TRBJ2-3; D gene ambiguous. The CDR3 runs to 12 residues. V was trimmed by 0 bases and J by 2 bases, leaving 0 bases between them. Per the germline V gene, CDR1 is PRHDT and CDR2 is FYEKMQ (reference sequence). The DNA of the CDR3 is TGTGCCAGCAGCTTAGGCACAGATACGCAGTATTTT. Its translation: CASSLGTDTQYF.

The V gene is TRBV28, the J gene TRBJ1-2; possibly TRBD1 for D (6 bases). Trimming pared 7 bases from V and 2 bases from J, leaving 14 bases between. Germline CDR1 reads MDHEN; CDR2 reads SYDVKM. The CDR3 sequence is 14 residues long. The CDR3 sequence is CASIQGDWNYGYTF. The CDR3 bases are TGTGCCAGCATACAGGGTGATTGGAACTATGGCTACACCTTC.

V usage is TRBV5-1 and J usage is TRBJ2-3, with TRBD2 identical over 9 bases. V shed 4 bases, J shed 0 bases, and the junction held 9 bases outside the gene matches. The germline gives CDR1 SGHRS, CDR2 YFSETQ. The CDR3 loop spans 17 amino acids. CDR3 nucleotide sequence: TGCGCCAGCAGCAGGGCGACTAGCGGCCGTAGCACAGATACGCAGTATTTT. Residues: CASSRATSGRSTDTQYF. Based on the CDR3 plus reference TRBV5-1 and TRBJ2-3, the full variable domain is KAGVTQTPRYLIKTRGQQVTLSCSPISGHRSVSWYQQTPGQGLQFLFEYFSETQRNKGNFPGRFSGRQFSNSRSEMNVSTLELGDSALYLCASSRATSGRSTDTQYFGPGTRLTVL.

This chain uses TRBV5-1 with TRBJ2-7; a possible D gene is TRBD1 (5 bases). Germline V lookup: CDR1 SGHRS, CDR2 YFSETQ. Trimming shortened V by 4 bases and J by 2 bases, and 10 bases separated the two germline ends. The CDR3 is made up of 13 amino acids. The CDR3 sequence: CASSRDRTYEQYF. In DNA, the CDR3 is TGCGCCAGCAGCCGTGACAGAACCTACGAGCAGTACTTC.

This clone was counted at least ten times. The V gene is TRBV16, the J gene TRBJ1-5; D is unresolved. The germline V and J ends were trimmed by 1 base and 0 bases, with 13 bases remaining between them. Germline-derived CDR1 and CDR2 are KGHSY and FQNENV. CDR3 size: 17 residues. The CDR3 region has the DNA TGTGCCAGCAGCCAATTGGTTGGGATCCATAGCAATCAGCCCCAGCATTTT. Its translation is CASSQLVGIHSNQPQHF.

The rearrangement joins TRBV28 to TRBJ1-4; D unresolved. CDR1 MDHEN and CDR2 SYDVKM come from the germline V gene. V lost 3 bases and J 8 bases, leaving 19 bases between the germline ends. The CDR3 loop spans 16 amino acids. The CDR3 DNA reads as TGTGCCAGCAGTTTCCGTACCGAGAGAGACGGCGAAAAACTGTTTTTT. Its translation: CASSFRTERDGEKLFF.

The CDR3 nucleotides are TGTGCCACCCCGACTAGCGGGGGGATGAATGAGCAGTTCTTC. Encoded protein: CATPTSGGMNEQFF. The chain couples TRBV24-1 to TRBJ2-1; 13 bases fit TRBD2. There are 14 residues in the CDR3. Germline-derived CDR1 and CDR2 are KGHDR and SFDVKD. The J segment lost 7 bases and the V segment lost 9 bases, leaving 5 bases of the junction unmatched.

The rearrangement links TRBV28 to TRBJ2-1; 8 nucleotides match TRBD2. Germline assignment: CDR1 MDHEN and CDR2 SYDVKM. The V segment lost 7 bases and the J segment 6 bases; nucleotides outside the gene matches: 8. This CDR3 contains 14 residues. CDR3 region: CASTFIAGSNEQFF. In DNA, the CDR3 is TGTGCCAGCACCTTTATAGCGGGAAGCAATGAGCAGTTCTTC.

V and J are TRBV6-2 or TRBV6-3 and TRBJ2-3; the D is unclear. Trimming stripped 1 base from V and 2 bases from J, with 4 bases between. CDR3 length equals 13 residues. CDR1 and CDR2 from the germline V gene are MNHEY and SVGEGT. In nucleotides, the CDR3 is TGTGCCAGCAGTTACTACATCACAGATACGCAGTATTTT. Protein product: CASSYYITDTQYF.

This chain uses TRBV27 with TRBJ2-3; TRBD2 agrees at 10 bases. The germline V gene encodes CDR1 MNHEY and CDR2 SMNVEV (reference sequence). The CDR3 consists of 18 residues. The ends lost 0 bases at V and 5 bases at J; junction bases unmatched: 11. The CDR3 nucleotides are TGTGCCAGCAGTTTATCTAGCGGGGGGACCTCGCGGGGAGATACGCAGTATTTT. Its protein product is CASSLSSGGTSRGDTQYF.

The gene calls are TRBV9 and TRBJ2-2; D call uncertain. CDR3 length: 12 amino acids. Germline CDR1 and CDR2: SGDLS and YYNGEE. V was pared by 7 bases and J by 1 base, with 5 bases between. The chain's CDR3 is CASSENTGELFF. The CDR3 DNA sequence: TGTGCCAGCTCTGAGAACACCGGGGAGCTGTTTTTT.